This T cell receptor beta chain was sequenced in a study of T cell responses to AZD1222 COVID-19 vaccine. The repertoire was sequenced with immunoSEQ multiplex PCR; TCRdb's copy has only in-frame clones and lacks some. The data show about 140,000 clones, with 89% seen just once and approximately 4.5% held by the top ten. The CDR3 length is 13 residues. Per germline, CDR1 SGHTA and CDR2 FQGTGA. Trimming took 4 bases from V and 5 from J, leaving 8 bases between them. Material: peripheral blood, obtained on day 0 of AZD1222 vaccination. The receptor was isolated from an adult in good health. The chain is built from TRBV7-3 and TRBJ2-2; tentative D call: TRBD1 (5 bases). The CDR3 sequence: CASSSRVTGELFF. In nucleotides, the CDR3 is TGTGCCAGCAGCTCCAGGGTTACCGGGGAGCTGTTTTTT.